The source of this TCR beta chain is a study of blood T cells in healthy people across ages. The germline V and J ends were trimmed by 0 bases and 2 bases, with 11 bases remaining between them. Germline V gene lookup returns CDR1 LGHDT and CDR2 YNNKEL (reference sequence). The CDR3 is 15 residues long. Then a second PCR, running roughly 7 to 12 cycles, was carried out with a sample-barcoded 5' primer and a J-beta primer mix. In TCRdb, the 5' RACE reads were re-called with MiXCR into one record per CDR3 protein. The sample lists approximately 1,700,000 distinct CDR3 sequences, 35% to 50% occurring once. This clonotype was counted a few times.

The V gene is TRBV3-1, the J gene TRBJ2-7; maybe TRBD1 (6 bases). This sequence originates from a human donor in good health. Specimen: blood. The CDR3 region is CASSQDLGAPYEQYF. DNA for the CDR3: TGTGCCAGCAGCCAAGATTTGGGGGCACCCTACGAGCAGTACTTC.